The following is a TCR beta chain sequence with its context. The clone's antigen remains unknown. Per-base qualities were not stored, and no clone one base away is much larger. The data stem from a study of blood T cell repertoires in COVID-19 (dated by TCRdb to the early 2020s). General notes on the study: Collaborator samples came from the United States, Italy and Spain and covered acute and convalescent phases of COVID-19. The prospective study material was composed of cDNA or gDNA derived from T cells, B-cell-depleted T cells, or PBMCs. Subjects who had been exposed to COVID-19, were actively infected with it, or had recovered from it provided the deeply sampled blood TCRbeta repertoires that made up the dataset. A freely available public database, intended as a resource for researchers studying the immune response to SARS-CoV-2, is where the repertoires were released. Samples came from the ongoing ImmuneRACE study (first 160 participants) plus 1,254 subjects from 6 global collaborators. Nearly every sample came with metadata listing a de-identified subject ID, COVID-19 status, age in years and sex. HLA class I and class II types, where available, came from metadata supplied by the sample provider rather than from assay-based typing.

The immunoSEQ Assay, a bias-controlled multiplex PCR, was used to amplify TCRbeta CDR3 regions from genomic DNA. The study's own analysis went as follows. The number of nucleated cells in each sample was estimated by amplification of reference gene primers within the assay. To quantify the absolute abundance of each unique TCRbeta CDR3 rearrangement, sequence reads were collapsed and filtered. For each sample, productive Simpson clonality was calculated as the square root of Simpson's diversity index over productive rearrangements. TCRdb obtained this table from immuneACCESS and retained in-frame rearrangements with V and J assigned. These tables miss some clones; where compared with another copy, unresolved V genes account for less than half of the shortfall, and the remainder is unexplained. V and J calls and clone size are those listed in that table; D and trimming were worked out from the DNA. The sample table holds roughly 260,000 clones, of which around 87% were seen once. Together, the top ten hold roughly 2.5% of the sample.

Counted from cysteine to phenylalanine, this CDR3 has 15 amino acids. The read is trimmed to its CDR3 DNA, 45 bases read in frame from base 1. The germline V gene yields SGHVS for CDR1 and FQNEAQ for CDR2. V gives up 3 bases and J gives up 0 bases, and the segment between their germline ends measures 11 bases. What the research found in general, with its limitations: How much clinical and demographic metadata was included differed by source and by participant, and the metadata was provided uncurated.

Collaborating institutions collected whole blood in K2EDTA tubes following their own protocols. Collaborator samples were shipped for TCRbeta analysis as frozen whole blood, isolated PBMCs, or DNA extracted from either sample type. Sequencing used peripheral blood. The chain is made from TRBV7-8 and TRBJ1-1; matching of 5 bases hints at TRBD1 as the D gene. This clonotype was sampled from a woman in her forties or fifties with acute or convalescent COVID-19. CDR3 region: CASSFDTGMNTEAFF. The DNA sequence is TGTGCCAGCAGCTTCGACACAGGTATGAACACTGAAGCTTTCTTT. The full variable domain, completed from the reference TRBV7-8 and TRBJ1-1 proteins outside the CDR3, reads GAGVSQSPRYKVAKRGQDVALRCDPISGHVSLFWYQQALGQGPEFLTYFQNEAQLDKSGLPSDRFFAERPEGSVSTLKIQRTQQEDSAVYLCASSFDTGMNTEAFFGQGTRLTVV.